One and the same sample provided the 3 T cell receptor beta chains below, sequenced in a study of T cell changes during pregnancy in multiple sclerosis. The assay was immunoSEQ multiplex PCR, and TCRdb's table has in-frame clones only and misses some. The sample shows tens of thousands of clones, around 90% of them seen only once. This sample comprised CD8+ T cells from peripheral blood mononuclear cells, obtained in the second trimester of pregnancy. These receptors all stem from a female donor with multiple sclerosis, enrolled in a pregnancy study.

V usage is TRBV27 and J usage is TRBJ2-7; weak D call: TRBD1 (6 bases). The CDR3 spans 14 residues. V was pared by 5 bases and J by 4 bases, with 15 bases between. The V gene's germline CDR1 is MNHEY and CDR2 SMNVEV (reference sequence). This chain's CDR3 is CASSPTTGAYEQYF. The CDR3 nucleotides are TGTGCCAGCAGTCCTACGACAGGCGCGTACGAGCAGTACTTC.

CDR3 residues: CASSSTDTQYF. The CDR3 DNA reads as TGTGCCAGCAGCTCGACAGATACGCAGTATTTT. V usage is TRBV9 and J usage is TRBJ2-3; no clear D. Deletions cut 4 bases from V and 3 bases from J, with 3 bases between. Germline values: CDR1 SGDLS, CDR2 YYNGEE. The CDR3 has 11 amino acids. The whole variable domain, filled in from reference TRBV9 and TRBJ2-3, reads DSGVTQTPKHLITATGQRVTLRCSPRSGDLSVYWYQQSLDQGLQFLIQYYNGEERAKGNILERFSAQQFPDLHSELNLSSLELGDSALYFCASSSTDTQYFGPGTRLTVL.

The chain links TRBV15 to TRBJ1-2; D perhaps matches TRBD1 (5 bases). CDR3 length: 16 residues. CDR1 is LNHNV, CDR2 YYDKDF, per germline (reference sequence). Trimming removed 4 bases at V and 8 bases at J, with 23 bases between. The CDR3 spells CATSNPPGAGIGGYTF. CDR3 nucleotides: TGTGCCACCAGCAACCCCCCTGGGGCGGGGATCGGGGGCTACACCTTC.